These 21 T cell receptor beta chains originate from one sample sequenced in a study of early T cells in non-severe SARS-CoV-2 infection. From the 5' RACE reads, TCRdb called clonotypes with MiXCR, one entry per CDR3 protein. This table holds more than 20,000 distinct CDR3 sequences, about 4.5% found once. Sequencing was performed on whole blood. Source of these receptors: an adult who was a healthcare worker with PCR-confirmed SARS-CoV-2 infection or an uninfected control (not recorded which).

This clonotype was recorded at least ten times. This rearrangement joins TRBV5-1 to TRBJ1-2, with D perhaps matching TRBD1 (5 bases). The CDR3 loop spans 13 amino acids. In germline, CDR1 is SGHRS, CDR2 YFSETQ. V gave up 4 bases and J gave up 3 bases, with 10 bases separating them. The CDR3 reads CASSRDGDYGYTF. CDR3 coding DNA: TGCGCCAGCAGCAGGGACGGTGACTATGGCTACACCTTC.

This clonotype was counted ten times or more. The chain recombines TRBV27 with TRBJ2-7; weak D call: TRBD2 (6 bases). CDR1 and CDR2 from the germline V gene are MNHEY and SMNVEV (reference sequence). Trimming left V 0 bases short and J 6 bases short, with 9 bases between. This CDR3 has 13 amino acids. This CDR3 reads CASSLSSGGEQYF. In DNA, the CDR3 is TGTGCCAGCAGTTTATCTTCCGGGGGCGAGCAGTACTTC.

The count of this clonotype is one. This chain joins TRBV6-5 and TRBJ1-6, with a tentative D call TRBD1 (5 bases). In germline, CDR1 is MNHEY, CDR2 SVGAGI. The length of the CDR3 is 17 residues. V dropped 2 bases and J dropped 0 bases, with 11 bases sitting between them. CDR3 DNA: TGTGCCAGCAGTTACGGGGGGACTGGCTCCTATAATTCACCCCTCCACTTT. This encodes CASSYGGTGSYNSPLHF.

This clonotype was picked up many times. V usage is TRBV7-9 and J usage is TRBJ1-6; D remains ambiguous. The CDR3 totals 14 residues. Trimming pared 1 base from V and 7 bases from J, leaving 8 bases between. Germline CDR1 SEHNR, CDR2 FQNEAQ (reference sequence). CDR3 loop: CASSLEFPNSPLHF. The CDR3 DNA reads TGTGCCAGCAGCTTAGAGTTTCCCAATTCACCCCTCCACTTT.

This clonotype was seen many times. This chain's CDR3 is CASSVSGGTYEQYF. In DNA, the CDR3 is TGTGCCAGCAGCGTTAGCGGGGGGACCTACGAGCAGTACTTC. The chain combines TRBV7-2 with TRBJ2-7; the match to TRBD2 covers 10 bases. This CDR3 comprises 14 residues. CDR1 is SGHTA and CDR2 is FQGNSA in the germline V gene. Unmatched junction bases numbered 3, after V lost 5 bases and J lost 2 bases.

This clonotype has a count of ten or more. The chain links TRBV9 to TRBJ2-2, with no clear D. V was trimmed by 1 base and J by 8 bases, leaving 6 bases between them. CDR1 and CDR2 from the germline V gene are SGDLS and YYNGEE. The CDR3 sequence is 12 residues long. CDR3 loop: CASSVSSGELFF. DNA of the CDR3: TGTGCCAGCAGCGTATCTTCTGGGGAGCTGTTTTTT.

This clonotype is judged medium-sized (0.01 to 0.1%). V and J are TRBV20-1 and TRBJ1-1, with D perhaps matching TRBD1 (5 bases). V lost 1 base, J lost 4 bases, and 16 bases lay in between. This CDR3 region has 15 residues. Germline V gene sequence: CDR1 DFQATT, CDR2 SNEGSKA (reference sequence). The CDR3 here is CSARGAPSGSTEAFF. CDR3 nucleotides: TGCAGTGCTAGAGGCGCCCCCTCAGGGAGCACTGAAGCTTTCTTT.

This clonotype was picked up many times. The rearrangement links TRBV29-1 to TRBJ1-1; D is possibly TRBD1 (6 bases). The CDR3 sequence is 12 residues long. V was clipped by 8 bases and J by 6 bases, with 16 bases between them. Germline values: CDR1 SQVTM, CDR2 ANQGSEA. The chain's CDR3 is CSLRDNLAEAFF. CDR3 DNA: TGCAGCCTCCGGGACAATTTAGCTGAAGCTTTCTTT.

The sample holds many counts of this clonotype. This chain joins TRBV10-1 and TRBJ2-1; D possibly uses TRBD1 or TRBD2 (5 bases each). Germline V gene sequence: CDR1 WNHNN, CDR2 SYGVQD (reference sequence). The CDR3 contains 21 residues. Trimming took 0 bases from V and 3 from J, leaving 27 bases between them. CDR3 coding DNA: TGCGCCAGCAGTGAGTCGAGCCGGGACGGACCTTCCTTGGGAAGCTACAATGAGCAGTTCTTC. Residues: CASSESSRDGPSLGSYNEQFF.

Ten or more counts support this clonotype. The chain links TRBV11-3 to TRBJ2-5; D is possibly TRBD2 (6 bases). The V gene lost 0 bases and the J gene lost 4 bases, with 6 bases spanning the gap. The CDR3 extends over 13 amino acids. The germline V gene has CDR1 SGHNT and CDR2 YENEEA. Here the CDR3 reads CASSLDGGETQYF. The CDR3 coding sequence is TGTGCCAGCAGCTTAGACGGGGGAGAGACCCAGTACTTC.

This clonotype was seen a few times. This chain links TRBV5-1 with TRBJ1-2; 7 nucleotides agree with TRBD1. The CDR3 loop spans 14 amino acids. CDR1 is SGHRS and CDR2 is YFSETQ in the germline V gene. Unmatched junction bases numbered 3, after V lost 0 bases and J lost 4 bases. The CDR3 loop reads CASSLGKGAYGYTF. In DNA form, the CDR3 reads TGCGCCAGCAGCTTGGGGAAGGGGGCCTATGGCTACACCTTC.

This clonotype was seen ten or more times. The genes are TRBV6-2 or TRBV6-3 and TRBJ1-2, with D hard to call. The V end lost 8 bases, the J end lost 1 base, and 14 bases lay between the germline ends. The CDR3 consists of 14 residues. The germline gives CDR1 MNHEY, CDR2 SVGEGT. CDR3 loop: CASASSTSNYGYTF. In DNA, the CDR3 is TGTGCCAGCGCTAGCTCGACAAGTAACTATGGCTACACCTTC.

Ten or more counts support this clonotype. The chain uses TRBV20-1 and TRBJ2-3; a weak D match, TRBD2 (6 bases). The germline V and J ends were trimmed by 1 base and 1 base, with 12 bases remaining between them. The CDR3 consists of 15 residues. Germline loops: CDR1 DFQATT, CDR2 SNEGSKA (reference sequence). DNA for the CDR3: TGCAGTGCTAGAGCCAGTGCTAGCGGCACAGATACGCAGTATTTT. This codes for CSARASASGTDTQYF.

This clonotype showed up many times. The gene calls are TRBV12-3 or TRBV12-4 and TRBJ1-4; TRBD1 is a possible D gene (6 bases). The V end was cut by 5 bases, the J end by 7 bases, with 17 bases between. The CDR3 has 15 residues. Written as DNA, the CDR3 is TGTGCCAGCAGTCCGCAGGGGAGGGGAGGTGAAAAACTGTTTTTT. The encoded protein is CASSPQGRGGEKLFF.

This clonotype was detected ten times or more. J is TRBJ2-3 and V is TRBV6-2 or TRBV6-3, with 7 nucleotides matching TRBD2. The CDR3 has 17 residues. CDR1 and CDR2 from the germline V gene are MNHEY and SVGEGT. Trimming at V came to 5 bases and at J to 4 bases, leaving 15 bases not matched to a gene. In DNA, the CDR3 is TGTGCCAGCAGTCCCATCGCCGGGACTACCATGGCAGATACGCAGTATTTT. Protein sequence: CASSPIAGTTMADTQYF.

The CDR3 nucleotides read TGTGCCAGCAGCCCGGACCCTCCGGGCGATGAGCAGTTCTTC. Translated, it gives CASSPDPPGDEQFF. This chain joins TRBV7-2 and TRBJ2-1; D remains ambiguous. CDR1 and CDR2 from the germline V gene are SGHTA and FQGNSA. There are 14 residues in the CDR3. Trimming removed 5 bases at V and 8 bases at J, with 16 bases between.

This clonotype has at least ten counts. The V gene is TRBV11-2, the J gene TRBJ2-7, with D perhaps given as TRBD1 or TRBD2 (5 bases each). Germline lookup yields CDR1 SGHAT and CDR2 FQNNGV. The V gene lost 5 bases and the J gene lost 4 bases, with 18 bases spanning the gap. CDR3 length: 15 residues. The chain's CDR3 is CASSSMRGSGYEQYF. CDR3 nucleotide sequence: TGTGCCAGCAGCAGTATGAGGGGATCAGGGTACGAGCAGTACTTC.

This clonotype was recorded many times. The chain combines TRBV7-2 with TRBJ2-3; 10 bases line up with TRBD1. The CDR3 has 15 residues. J lost 3 bases, V lost 5 bases, and 5 bases had no gene match. Germline V CDR1 and CDR2: SGHTA, FQGNSA. CDR3 sequence: CASSIRDRGTDTQYF. CDR3 sequence (DNA): TGTGCCAGCAGCATCCGGGACAGGGGAACAGATACGCAGTATTTT.

This clonotype was seen many times. The chain uses TRBV20-1 and TRBJ2-7; TRBD2 agrees at 10 bases. The J segment lost 2 bases and the V segment lost 0 bases, leaving 7 bases of the junction unmatched. In germline, CDR1 is DFQATT, CDR2 SNEGSKA (reference sequence). The CDR3 spans 16 residues. The CDR3 nucleotides are TGCAGTGCTAGAGATGGTCGGCTAGCGGGGGCCTACGAGCAGTACTTC. Its translation is CSARDGRLAGAYEQYF.

This clonotype is medium-sized within its sample. This chain joins TRBV20-1 and TRBJ2-3, with 10 bases identical to TRBD2. The CDR3 has 16 residues. V dropped 6 bases and J dropped 0; count of bases not matched to a gene: 9. The germline CDR1 and CDR2 sequences are DFQATT and SNEGSKA (reference sequence). For the CDR3, the DNA is TGCAGTGCCGGGACTAGCGCCTTAGGTAGCACAGATACGCAGTATTTT. Translating gives CSAGTSALGSTDTQYF.

This clonotype was seen repeatedly, ten times or more. This chain joins TRBV11-2 and TRBJ2-1; 9 bases line up with TRBD2. Germline CDR1 reads SGHAT; CDR2 reads FQNNGV. V was pared by 2 bases and J by 5 bases, with 7 bases of the junction left unmatched. This CDR3 spans 16 amino acids. The CDR3 here is CASSLFVLAGNNEQFF. The CDR3 nucleotides read TGTGCCAGCAGCTTATTCGTGCTAGCGGGGAACAATGAGCAGTTCTTC.